This T cell receptor (beta chain) was recovered during a study of blood T cell repertoires in COVID-19. As for this clone: This sample also contains other DNA sequences that code for the same CDR3.

The table came from immunoSEQ multiplex PCR; TCRdb's copy has only in-frame clones and leaves some out. The sample lists 320,000 or so clones; 85% were seen once. CDR1 is LGHDT, CDR2 YNNKEL, per germline (reference sequence). The CDR3 length is 13 residues. Trimming pared 1 base from V and 6 bases from J, leaving 4 bases between. The chain is built from TRBV3-1 (or the pseudogene TRBV3-2) and TRBJ1-6; no firm D call. This clonotype was sampled from a woman in her thirties who had been exposed to COVID-19. The sample taken for sequencing was PBMCs or T cells enriched from blood (not recorded which). The CDR3 protein is CASSQAVNSPLHF. Written as DNA, the CDR3 is TGTGCCAGCAGCCAAGCAGTTAATTCACCCCTCCACTTT.